These 13 T cell receptor beta chains share one sample of origin, sequenced in a study of spatial heterogeneity in lung cancer. Time point indicated: sample taken at primary tumor resection. Whole-study findings and limits: Tumoral mutation counts were tracked by counts of expanded intratumoral alpha and beta TCRs.

These receptors have no known antigen. TCRdb re-called the 5' RACE reads through MiXCR, storing one row per CDR3 protein. The repertoire holds a few thousand distinct CDR3 sequences, with 7.5% to 10% as singletons. Sequenced material: lung tumor tissue, taken at surgery. These TCRs come from a female donor with early-stage non-small cell lung cancer.

This clonotype was observed many times. The genes are TRBV28 and TRBJ1-5; D is unresolved. The germline V gene encodes CDR1 MDHEN and CDR2 SYDVKM. This CDR3 comprises 12 residues. Between the trimmed V and J ends, which lost 3 bases and 5 bases, there was a span of 5 bases. In nucleotides, the CDR3 is TGTGCCAGCAGTTTGGAGGATCAGCCCCAGCATTTT. Its protein is CASSLEDQPQHF. The whole variable domain, filled in from reference TRBV28 and TRBJ1-5, reads DVKVTQSSRYLVKRTGEKVFLECVQDMDHENMFWYRQDPGLGLRLIYFSYDVKMKEKGDIPEGYSVSREKKERFSLILESASTNQTSMYLCASSLEDQPQHFGDGTRLSIL.

This clonotype turned up a few times. The chain links TRBV5-8 to TRBJ2-5; no definite D call. From germline, CDR1 is SGHTS and CDR2 YDEGEE. The CDR3 has 13 amino acids. Trimming removed 2 bases at V and 6 bases at J, with 11 bases between. The CDR3 sequence: CASSFPGKKTQYF. The CDR3 DNA sequence: TGTGCCAGCAGCTTTCCGGGTAAAAAGACCCAGTACTTC.

The V gene is TRBV4-3, the J gene TRBJ2-5, with D hard to call. The CDR3 spans 14 residues. V was pared by 0 bases and J by 3 bases, with 8 bases between. The V gene's germline CDR1 is LGHNA and CDR2 YSLEER. The CDR3 here is CASSQEHTEETQYF. In DNA, the CDR3 is TGCGCCAGCAGCCAAGAACATACCGAAGAGACCCAGTACTTC.

This clonotype was observed a handful of times. This chain uses TRBV7-2 with TRBJ2-7; D call uncertain. Per the germline V gene, CDR1 is SGHTA and CDR2 is FQGNSA. V was trimmed by 0 bases and J by 4 bases, leaving 7 bases between them. The CDR3 extends over 13 amino acids. For the CDR3, the DNA is TGTGCCAGCAGCTTAGCAGTTTTTTACGAGCAGTACGTC. Its protein is CASSLAVFYEQYV.

This clonotype counts as medium-sized (0.01 to 0.1%). This chain connects TRBV7-2 to TRBJ1-6; D may be TRBD1 (6 bases). V lost 3 bases and J 5 bases, leaving 14 bases between the germline ends. Germline V gene sequence: CDR1 SGHTA, CDR2 FQGNSA. This CDR3 is built from 16 residues. CDR3 region: CASSLDSRRNNSPLHF. In DNA, the CDR3 is TGTGCCAGCAGCTTGGACAGTAGGCGGAATAATTCACCCCTCCACTTT.

This clonotype occurred many times. The chain couples TRBV10-3 to TRBJ2-2; the D gene is possibly TRBD1 (6 bases). The CDR3 covers 13 residues. Germline V CDR1 and CDR2: ENHRY, SYGVKD. V was clipped by 8 bases and J by 3 bases, with 10 bases between them. As DNA, the CDR3 is TGTGCCATCGCACAGGGTGACACCGGGGAGCTGTTTTTT. Its translation: CAIAQGDTGELFF.

This clonotype has at least ten counts. The chain employs TRBV27 and TRBJ1-1; TRBD1 might be the D (6 bases). V was trimmed by 6 bases and J by 3 bases, leaving 14 bases between them. The CDR3 has 14 residues. In germline, CDR1 is MNHEY, CDR2 SMNVEV (reference sequence). The CDR3 DNA follows: TGTGCCAGCAGGCGCGGGGGGCAGGACACTGAAGCTTTCTTT. This codes for CASRRGGQDTEAFF.

By its share, this clonotype is medium-sized. This chain joins TRBV4-3 and TRBJ2-6; D remains ambiguous. Germline V gives CDR1 LGHNA, CDR2 YSLEER. The CDR3 is made up of 15 amino acids. Trimming removed 0 bases at V and 3 bases at J, with 6 bases between. CDR3 coding DNA: TGCGCCAGCAGCCAAGATAGGGTTGGGGCCAACGTCCTGACTTTC. It translates to CASSQDRVGANVLTF.

This chain joins TRBV5-1 and TRBJ1-1; TRBD1 might be the D (5 bases). The CDR3 runs to 13 residues. Germline loops: CDR1 SGHRS, CDR2 YFSETQ. The V and J ends lost 3 bases and 3 bases respectively, with 9 bases between them. DNA of the CDR3: TGCGCCAGCAGCTGGACACCCGACACTGAAGCTTTCTTT. As protein: CASSWTPDTEAFF. The whole variable domain, filled in from reference TRBV5-1 and TRBJ1-1, reads KAGVTQTPRYLIKTRGQQVTLSCSPISGHRSVSWYQQTPGQGLQFLFEYFSETQRNKGNFPGRFSGRQFSNSRSEMNVSTLELGDSALYLCASSWTPDTEAFFGQGTRLTVV.

The table lists this clonotype with a few counts. The chain has TRBV7-8 and TRBJ1-2, with 12 bases aligning to TRBD1. Trimming took 5 bases from V and 3 from J; bases not matched to a gene: 4. Per germline, CDR1 SGHVS and CDR2 FQNEAQ. The CDR3 contains 15 residues. CDR3: CASSTGTGGDYGYTF. As DNA, the CDR3 is TGTGCCAGCAGCACTGGGACAGGGGGCGACTATGGCTACACCTTC.

This clonotype is medium-sized within its sample. V is TRBV20-1 and J is TRBJ2-6; 9 positions match TRBD1. Germline V gene data show CDR1 as DFQATT and CDR2 as SNEGSKA (reference sequence). There are 15 residues in the CDR3. With V trimmed by 4 bases and J by 2 bases, 3 bases remained unmatched. In DNA form, the CDR3 reads TGCAGTGCTACCGGGGACAGGGCTGGGGCCAACGTCCTGACTTTC. Its translation is CSATGDRAGANVLTF.

This clonotype is labeled as medium-sized. The chain couples TRBV30 to TRBJ1-6, with D possibly TRBD1 on 6 matching bases. Germline CDR1 and CDR2: GTSNPN and SVGIG (reference sequence). V was trimmed by 4 bases and J by 1 base, leaving 14 bases between them. This CDR3 has 16 residues. The CDR3 loop reads CAWKMYQGSYNSPLHF. CDR3 coding DNA: TGTGCCTGGAAAATGTACCAGGGGTCCTATAATTCACCCCTCCACTTT. The full variable domain, with the rest looked up from reference TRBV30 and TRBJ1-6, is SQTIHQWPATLVQPVGSPLSLECTVEGTSNPNLYWYRQAAGRGLQLLFYSVGIGQISSEVPQNLSASRPQDRQFILSSKKLLLSDSGFYLCAWKMYQGSYNSPLHFGNGTRLTVT.

This clonotype has only a few counts. The CDR3 protein is CASSRDRANEKLFF. CDR3 DNA sequence: TGTGCCAGCAGTCGTGACAGGGCTAATGAAAAACTGTTTTTT. The chain carries TRBV12-3 or TRBV12-4 and TRBJ1-4, with 7 bases fitting TRBD1. Trimming removed 5 bases from V and 3 bases from J; junction bases left unmatched: 3. The CDR3 totals 14 residues.